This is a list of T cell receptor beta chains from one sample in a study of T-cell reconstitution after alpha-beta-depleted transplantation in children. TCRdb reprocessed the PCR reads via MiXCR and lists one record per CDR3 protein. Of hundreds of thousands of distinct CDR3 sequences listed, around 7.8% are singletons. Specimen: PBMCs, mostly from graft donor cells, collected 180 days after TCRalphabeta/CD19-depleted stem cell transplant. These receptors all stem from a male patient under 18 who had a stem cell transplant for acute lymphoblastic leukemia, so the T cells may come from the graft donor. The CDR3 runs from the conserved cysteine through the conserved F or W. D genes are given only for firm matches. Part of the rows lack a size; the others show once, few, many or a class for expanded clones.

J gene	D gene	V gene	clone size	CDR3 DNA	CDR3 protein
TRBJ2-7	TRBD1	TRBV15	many	TGTGCCACCAGCAGGGACAGGGCCCACGAGCAGTACTTC	CATSRDRAHEQYF
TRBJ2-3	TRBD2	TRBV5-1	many	TGCGCCAGCAGCTCTGGACTAGCGGGGACGGAGACGCAGTATTTT	CASSSGLAGTETQYF
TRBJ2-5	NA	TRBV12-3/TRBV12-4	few	TGTGCCAGCAGGCGGGACGAACAAGAGACCCAGTACTTC	CASRRDEQETQYF
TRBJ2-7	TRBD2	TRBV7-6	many	TGTGCCAGCAGCTCCAACCGGGAGGGGCGATACGAGCAGTACTTC	CASSSNREGRYEQYF
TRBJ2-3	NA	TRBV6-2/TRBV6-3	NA	TGTGCCAGCAGCTTCTCCCGGCCCACCGGTACGCAGTATTTT	CASSFSRPTGTQYF
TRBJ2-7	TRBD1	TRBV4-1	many	TGCGCCAGCAGAGCTTCGGGACAGGGAACCTACGAGCAGTACTTC	CASRASGQGTYEQYF
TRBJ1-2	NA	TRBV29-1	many	TGCAGCGTTGAAGACGGCAACTATGGCTACACCTTC	CSVEDGNYGYTF
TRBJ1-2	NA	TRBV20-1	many	TGCAGTGCCCTCCGGGAGCCCTATGGCTACACCTTC	CSALREPYGYTF
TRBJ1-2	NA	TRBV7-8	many	TGTGCCAGCAGCTTAGATCGGGCAGGGGCCAACTATGGCTACACCTTC	CASSLDRAGANYGYTF
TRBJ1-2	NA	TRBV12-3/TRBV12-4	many	TGTGCCAGCAGTTTCCCAGGCTTGGGCTACACCTTC	CASSFPGLGYTF
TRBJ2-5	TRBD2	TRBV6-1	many	TGTGCCACCGGTCGGACTAGCGCTTCCCCGGAGGAGACCCAGTACTTC	CATGRTSASPEETQYF
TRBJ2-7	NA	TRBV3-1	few	TGTGCCAGCAGCCAAGGTCCCCAGGGAACTAGCGAGCAGTACTTC	CASSQGPQGTSEQYF
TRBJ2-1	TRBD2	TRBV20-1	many	TGCAGTGCTAGAGATACCAGCGGGAGCTCCTACAATGAGCAGTTCTTC	CSARDTSGSSYNEQFF
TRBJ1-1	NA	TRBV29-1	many	TGCAGCGTTGCAGGGTTAACTGAAGCTTTCTTT	CSVAGLTEAFF
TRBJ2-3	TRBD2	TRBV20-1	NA	TGCAGTGCTAGCTTGAGGAGCGGGAGTGTAAGCACAGATACGCAGTATTTT	CSASLRSGSVSTDTQYF
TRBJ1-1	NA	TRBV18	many	TGTGCCAGCTCACCACTTTTTAAACTTCTGAACACTGAAGCTTTCTTT	CASSPLFKLLNTEAFF
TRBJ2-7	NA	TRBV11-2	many	TGTGCCAGCAGCTTAGACCCGGGCGAGCAGTACTTC	CASSLDPGEQYF
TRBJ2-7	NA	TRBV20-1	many	TGCAGTGGCCAGGGGAGGGCCTCCTACGAGCAGTACTTC	CSGQGRASYEQYF
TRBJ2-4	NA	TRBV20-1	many	TGCAGTGCAACAACAGGGTGGTTGACCAAAAACATTCAGTACTTC	CSATTGWLTKNIQYF
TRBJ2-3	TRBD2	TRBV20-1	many	TGCAGTGCTAGTAGGGCGGGAGAGTTGGATACGCAGTATTTT	CSASRAGELDTQYF
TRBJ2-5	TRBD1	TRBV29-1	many	TGCAGCGTTGAGGGACAGGGGGAGGAGACCCAGTACTTC	CSVEGQGEETQYF
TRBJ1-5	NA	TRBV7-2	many	TGTGCCAGCAGCTTAGCGAGGGGGGGTAATCAGCCCCAGCATTTT	CASSLARGGNQPQHF
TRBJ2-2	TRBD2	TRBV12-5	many	TGTGCTAGTGCCCGCGGGGGGGGACGGGAGCTGTTTTTT	CASARGGGRELFF
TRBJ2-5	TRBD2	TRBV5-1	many	TGCGCCAGCAGCTTGGATCCGGGGGGGCTTGAGACCCAGTACTTC	CASSLDPGGLETQYF
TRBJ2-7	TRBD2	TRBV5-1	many	TGCGCCAGCAGCCCCGGACTAGCGCCGTACTCCTACGAGCAGTACTTC	CASSPGLAPYSYEQYF
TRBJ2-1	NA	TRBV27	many	TGTGCCAGCAGTTTATGGGGTGTGGCTAGCAATGAGCAGTTCTTC	CASSLWGVASNEQFF
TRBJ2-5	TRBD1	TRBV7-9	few	TGTGCCAGCAGCTTATTCTTACAGGGGCCCAAAGAGACCCAGTACTTC	CASSLFLQGPKETQYF
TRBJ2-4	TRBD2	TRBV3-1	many	TGTGCCAGCAGCCCCAACCTAGCGGGGATAAACATTCAGTACTTC	CASSPNLAGINIQYF
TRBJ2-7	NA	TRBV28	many	TGTGCCAGCAGTTTAGGGGCACGGGAGCAGTACTTC	CASSLGAREQYF
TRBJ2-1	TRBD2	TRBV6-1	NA	TGTGCCAGCAGCGTGACTAGCGGGAGGCGGCTTTACAATGAGCAGTTCTTC	CASSVTSGRRLYNEQFF
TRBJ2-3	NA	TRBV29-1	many	TGCAGCGCCCCCGAGGGGAGGACGCAGTATTTT	CSAPEGRTQYF
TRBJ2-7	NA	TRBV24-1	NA	TGTGCCACCAGTGATTCGGCAGGGAAAGAGCAGTACTTC	CATSDSAGKEQYF
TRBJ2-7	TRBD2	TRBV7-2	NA	TGTGCCAGCAGCCCCACGGGACTAGCGGCCTACGAGCAGTACTTC	CASSPTGLAAYEQYF
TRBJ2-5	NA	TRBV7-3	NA	TGTGCCAGCCGCCCCCCACCCCCTCTGGCTGAGACCCAGTACTTC	CASRPPPPLAETQYF
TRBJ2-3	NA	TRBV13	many	TGTGCCAGCAGCACCCGCTTCAGCGAGGGTCTAGATACGCAGTATTTT	CASSTRFSEGLDTQYF
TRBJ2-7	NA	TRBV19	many	TGTGCCAGTAGTATAGAGACAAGGGGGTCCTACGAGCAGTACTTC	CASSIETRGSYEQYF
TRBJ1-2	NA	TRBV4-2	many	TGTGCCAGCAGCCGCCTAAGCGGACAGTCCTATGGCTACACCTTC	CASSRLSGQSYGYTF
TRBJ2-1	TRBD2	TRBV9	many	TGTGCCAGCAGCGTAGGGCTAGCGGGGGGGGCGGAGCAGTTCTTC	CASSVGLAGGAEQFF
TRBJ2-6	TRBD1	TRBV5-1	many	TGCGCCAGCAGCCCACCGGGACAGGGCTCTGGGGCCAACGTCCTGACTTTC	CASSPPGQGSGANVLTF
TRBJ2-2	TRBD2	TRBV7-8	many	TGTGCCAGCAGCCCACTGGGTTGGGCGGGAGACACCGGGGAGCTGTTTTTT	CASSPLGWAGDTGELFF
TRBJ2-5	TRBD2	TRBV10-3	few	TGTGCCATCAGTGTGGGGACTAGCGGGAGCGTGACCCAGTACTTC	CAISVGTSGSVTQYF
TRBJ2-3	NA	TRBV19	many	TGTGCCAGTACAGGGGGGCTGTTGCGCACAGATACGCAGTATTTT	CASTGGLLRTDTQYF
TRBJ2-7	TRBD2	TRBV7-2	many	TGTGCCAGCAGCTTAGGGCGGGGGGGGATCTACGAGCAGTACTTC	CASSLGRGGIYEQYF
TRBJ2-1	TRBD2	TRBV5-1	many	TGCGCCAGCAGAACCGAAGGACTAGAGTCAAATGAGCAGTTCTTC	CASRTEGLESNEQFF
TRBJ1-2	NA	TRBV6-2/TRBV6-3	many	TGTGCCAGCAGCCGCCCCGGGGAGCACCCTAACTATGGCTACACCTTC	CASSRPGEHPNYGYTF
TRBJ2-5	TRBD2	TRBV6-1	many	TGTGCCAGCGAGGACAGCGGGGGCGGAGAGACCCAGTACTTC	CASEDSGGGETQYF